The 15 T cell receptor beta chains given below trace back to one sample, sequenced in a study of shared clonotypes between healthy human individuals. TCRdb keeps only in-frame clones here, not all; method: immunoSEQ multiplex PCR. Here the sample spans about 2 million clones, roughly 94% being singletons. Specimen: naive CD4+ T cells sorted from blood. As for subset: CD45RA+ positively selected. The receptors were sampled from a man between 18 and 35 years old in good health.

The chain employs TRBV20-1 and TRBJ2-1, with D possibly called TRBD1 or TRBD2 (5 bases each). CDR1 is DFQATT, CDR2 SNEGSKA, per germline (reference sequence). This CDR3 is 11 amino acids long. The V gene lost 3 bases and the J gene lost 8 bases, with 8 bases spanning the gap. CDR3 sequence (DNA): TGCAGTGCTAGCCCGGGGCATGAGCAGTTCTTC. Translated, it gives CSASPGHEQFF.

This rearrangement joins TRBV18 to TRBJ2-3, with TRBD2 identical over 9 bases. Per the germline V gene, CDR1 is KGHSH and CDR2 is LQKENI. The V segment lost 1 base and the J segment 6 bases; nucleotides outside the gene matches: 5. The length of the CDR3 is 15 residues. The CDR3 DNA reads TGTGCCAGCTCACCACTTAGCGGGAGTATGGATACGCAGTATTTT. Translating it yields CASSPLSGSMDTQYF.

This clone is a singleton in its sample. The CDR3 region is CASSETSEQFF. The DNA for the CDR3 is TGTGCCAGCAGTGAAACGAGTGAGCAGTTCTTC. This chain uses TRBV2 with TRBJ2-1; no clear D. Deletions cut 2 bases from V and 9 bases from J, with 5 bases between. This CDR3 is 11 amino acids long. Germline V gene sequence: CDR1 SNHLY, CDR2 FYNNEI.

The chain employs TRBV5-4 and TRBJ2-2; D may be TRBD1 (6 bases). V lost 1 base, J lost 1 base, and 11 bases lay in between. The germline gives CDR1 SGHNT, CDR2 YYREEE (reference sequence). The CDR3 runs to 16 residues. The CDR3 region is CASSLLDRLNTGELFF. The CDR3 DNA follows: TGTGCCAGCAGCTTGCTCGACAGGCTGAACACCGGGGAGCTGTTTTTT. The full variable domain, completed using reference TRBV5-4 and TRBJ2-2, is ETGVTQSPTHLIKTRGQQVTLRCSSQSGHNTVSWYQQALGQGPQFIFQYYREEENGRGNFPPRFSGLQFPNYSSELNVNALELDDSALYLCASSLLDRLNTGELFFGEGSRLTVL.

Points on this clone: The sample carries other DNA sequences with the same CDR3. This chain uses TRBV30 with TRBJ2-2, with D possibly matching TRBD1 (5 bases). With 1 base removed from V and 6 bases from J, the gap between germline ends came to 9 bases. This CDR3 spans 13 amino acids. In germline, CDR1 is GTSNPN, CDR2 SVGIG (reference sequence). CDR3 bases: TGTGCCTGGAGTGGGCAGGGTGCCGGGGAGCTGTTTTTT. It is translated as CAWSGQGAGELFF.

J is TRBJ2-1 and V is TRBV19; 9 bases match TRBD1. The trim removed 6 bases at V and 9 bases at J, leaving 12 bases unmatched. Germline CDR1 is LNHDA and CDR2 is SQIVND (reference sequence). This CDR3 contains 15 residues. This CDR3 is CASRLRTGESGEQFF. The CDR3 DNA is TGTGCCAGTAGACTACGGACAGGGGAATCGGGTGAGCAGTTCTTC.

The chain combines TRBV2 with TRBJ2-1; a weak D match, TRBD1 (5 bases). Germline lookup yields CDR1 SNHLY and CDR2 FYNNEI. The CDR3 totals 12 residues. V lost 3 bases and J lost 12, with 12 bases in between. The CDR3 here is CASSDQGLGQFF. The CDR3 coding sequence is TGTGCCAGCAGTGATCAGGGTCTTGGGCAGTTCTTC.

As for this clone: Other DNA sequences of this sample code for an identical CDR3. This sequence joins TRBV29-1 and TRBJ1-3; D perhaps matches TRBD1 (6 bases). Germline lookup yields CDR1 SQVTM and CDR2 ANQGSEA. Trimming removed 6 bases from V and 0 bases from J, with 9 bases in between. This CDR3 spans 13 amino acids. CDR3: CSVGQSSGNTIYF. The CDR3 bases are TGCAGCGTCGGACAGAGCTCTGGAAACACCATATATTTT.

This clone was detected once. The J gene is TRBJ2-3, the V gene TRBV2, with a tentative D call TRBD2 (5 bases). The CDR3 is 17 amino acids. Germline V gene lookup returns CDR1 SNHLY and CDR2 FYNNEI. V dropped 6 bases and J dropped 0 bases, with 19 bases sitting between them. CDR3 nucleotides: TGTGCCAGCAGCTCAAGGAGTGGACTGCTTAGCACAGATACGCAGTATTTT. Residues: CASSSRSGLLSTDTQYF.

CDR3 sequence reads: CASSRDSNYGYTF. CDR3 nucleotides: TGCGCCAGCAGCCGGGACAGTAACTATGGCTACACCTTC. The J gene is TRBJ1-2, the V gene TRBV10-1, with 7 bases aligning to TRBD1. Germline CDR1 and CDR2: WNHNN and SYGVQD (reference sequence). V lost 6 bases, J lost 1 base, and 2 bases stayed unmatched. The CDR3 spans 13 residues.

The genes are TRBV6-5 and TRBJ1-2; D is ambiguous. Germline CDR1 reads MNHEY; CDR2 reads SVGAGI. This CDR3 comprises 15 residues. Trimming shortened V by 7 bases and J by 2 bases, and 17 bases separated the two germline ends. The chain's CDR3 is CASTRTAKGNYGYTF. The CDR3 nucleotides read TGTGCCAGCACCCGGACGGCAAAAGGGAACTATGGCTACACCTTC.

The CDR3 region has the DNA TGTGCCAGCTCACCCGGACAGGACACCGGGGAGCTGTTTTTT. This gives the protein CASSPGQDTGELFF. J is TRBJ2-2 and V is TRBV18, with 7 bases identical to TRBD1. V lost 3 bases and J lost 3; bases outside the gene matches: 1. Germline CDR1 is KGHSH and CDR2 is LQKENI. The CDR3 is 14 amino acids.

V usage is TRBV18 and J usage is TRBJ2-3; D gene uncertain. The CDR3 loop spans 15 amino acids. V lost 6 bases to trimming and J lost 3 bases, with 16 bases between them. Germline V lookup: CDR1 KGHSH, CDR2 LQKENI. CDR3 protein: CASSRRLDITDTQYF. CDR3 bases: TGTGCCAGCTCTCGAAGACTGGATATTACAGATACGCAGTATTTT.

The CDR3 is CASSPPRLAETQYF. The CDR3 DNA follows: TGTGCCAGCTCACCACCGAGACTAGCAGAGACCCAGTACTTC. The chain uses TRBV18 and TRBJ2-5; 7 bases are shared with TRBD2. The CDR3 totals 14 residues. The germline V gene encodes CDR1 KGHSH and CDR2 LQKENI. After removal of 0 bases from V and 4 bases from J, the junction contained 2 bases not matched to a gene.

Many counts were recorded for this clone. This chain joins TRBV5-1 and TRBJ2-2; tentative D call: TRBD2 (5 bases). This CDR3 comprises 15 residues. CDR1 SGHRS and CDR2 YFSETQ come from the germline V gene. The germline V and J ends were trimmed by 5 bases and 5 bases, with 16 bases remaining between them. This CDR3 is CASRLESLLTGELFF. In nucleotides, the CDR3 is TGCGCCAGCAGACTAGAGTCCCTCCTTACCGGGGAGCTGTTTTTT.